Below, 18 T cell receptor beta chains from the same sample are listed, as sequenced in a study of blood T cell repertoires in COVID-19. Profiling relied on immunoSEQ multiplex PCR, and the TCRdb table lists in-frame clones only, not all of them. The table lists about 68,000 clones, roughly 90% of them singletons. The sequenced sample was peripheral blood. The receptors derive from a man in his forties or fifties with COVID-19, enrolled during active disease.

CDR3 protein: CAWSDGVSFGELFF. CDR3 nucleotides: TGTGCCTGGAGTGACGGGGTTAGCTTCGGGGAGCTGTTTTTT. The chain links TRBV30 to TRBJ2-2, with D tentatively TRBD2 (5 bases). Trimming shortened V by 1 base and J by 7 bases, and 13 bases separated the two germline ends. Germline values: CDR1 GTSNPN, CDR2 SVGIG (reference sequence). This CDR3 spans 14 amino acids.

The CDR3 is CSVSETGNEQFF. The CDR3 DNA follows: TGCAGCGTGTCCGAGACAGGCAATGAGCAGTTCTTC. The rearrangement joins TRBV29-1 to TRBJ2-1, with D perhaps TRBD1 (6 bases). V shed 6 bases and J shed 6 bases, with 12 bases lying between them. This CDR3 is 12 amino acids long. CDR1 is SQVTM and CDR2 is ANQGSEA in the germline V gene.

The rearrangement joins TRBV29-1 to TRBJ2-3; TRBD1 matches at 8 bases. From germline, CDR1 is SQVTM and CDR2 ANQGSEA. V was clipped by 4 bases and J by 2 bases; unmatched bases: 17. CDR3 length: 18 residues. The CDR3 DNA follows: TGCAGCGTTGGCATCCCGGGACAGGTTCGGCTACCCACAGATACGCAGTATTTT. Residues: CSVGIPGQVRLPTDTQYF.

The chain recombines TRBV18 with TRBJ1-3; D is undetermined. The V and J ends lost 3 bases and 1 base respectively, with 7 bases between them. CDR3 length: 14 residues. Germline V gives CDR1 KGHSH, CDR2 LQKENI. The CDR3 DNA sequence: TGTGCCAGCTCACCTAAGAGTTCTGGAAACACCATATATTTT. Translating it yields CASSPKSSGNTIYF.

Only one count was recorded for this clone. J is TRBJ2-2 and V is TRBV11-2; tentatively, D is TRBD1 (5 bases). V lost 5 bases and J lost 5, with 15 bases in between. The CDR3 has 15 amino acids. The germline V gene encodes CDR1 SGHAT and CDR2 FQNNGV. Here the CDR3 DNA reads TGTGCCAGCAGCCCCTGGGGCCCCGCTACCGGGGAGCTGTTTTTT. Translated: CASSPWGPATGELFF.

The CDR3, as DNA: TGTGCCAGTAGACGGGGACAGGCTGCCATTCAGTACTTC. Protein: CASRRGQAAIQYF. This chain uses TRBV19 with TRBJ2-4; 8 bases align to TRBD1. V was pared by 6 bases and J by 9 bases, with 7 bases of the junction left unmatched. The CDR3 is 13 amino acids. Germline CDR1 LNHDA, CDR2 SQIVND (reference sequence).

The chain uses TRBV19 and TRBJ1-2; D is unresolved. This CDR3 comprises 12 residues. The germline gives CDR1 LNHDA, CDR2 SQIVND (reference sequence). V dropped 3 bases and J dropped 5 bases, with 7 bases sitting between them. The CDR3 loop reads CASSIGRYGYTF. The CDR3, as DNA: TGTGCCAGTAGTATTGGGAGGTATGGCTACACCTTC.

The chain has TRBV5-8 and TRBJ1-2; D unclear. The CDR3 length is 13 residues. V was trimmed by 5 bases and J by 2 bases, leaving 10 bases between them. Per the germline V gene, CDR1 is SGHTS and CDR2 is YDEGEE. The CDR3 loop is CASRLTVNYGYTF. The CDR3 nucleotides read TGTGCCAGCAGATTGACGGTCAACTATGGCTACACCTTC.

The chain is built from TRBV12-5 and TRBJ1-5; D unresolved. The V gene lost 7 bases and the J gene lost 3 bases, with 16 bases spanning the gap. This CDR3 has 15 amino acids. Germline V lookup: CDR1 LGHNT, CDR2 FRNRAP. The CDR3 spells CASVPGWASNQPQHF. For the CDR3, the DNA is TGTGCTAGTGTTCCCGGTTGGGCATCCAATCAGCCCCAGCATTTT.

The genes are TRBV7-2 and TRBJ2-5; 8 bases align to TRBD1. CDR3 length: 13 amino acids. The ends lost 6 bases at V and 1 base at J; junction bases unmatched: 1. In germline, CDR1 is SGHTA, CDR2 FQGNSA. CDR3 amino acids: CASRDRGQETQYF. As DNA, the CDR3 is TGTGCCAGCAGAGACAGGGGCCAAGAGACCCAGTACTTC.

This chain uses TRBV5-1 with TRBJ2-3; D might be TRBD1 (6 bases). The ends were cut back, 5 bases at V and 0 bases at J, with 16 bases in the middle. This CDR3 is built from 16 residues. Looked up from germline, CDR1 is SGHRS and CDR2 is YFSETQ. The CDR3 region is CASSPAPRGSTDTQYF. The CDR3 DNA follows: TGCGCCAGCAGTCCGGCCCCTAGGGGGAGCACAGATACGCAGTATTTT.

The chain carries TRBV19 and TRBJ2-5, with 10 bases that match TRBD1. The CDR3 has 15 amino acids. Germline V gene lookup returns CDR1 LNHDA and CDR2 SQIVND (reference sequence). Germline trimming cut 4 bases from V and 3 bases from J; bases unmatched to any gene: 5. The CDR3 spells CASSRAGTGEETQYF. The CDR3 region has the DNA TGTGCCAGTAGTAGGGCCGGGACAGGGGAAGAGACCCAGTACTTC.

The chain combines TRBV30 with TRBJ1-3; D perhaps matches TRBD1 (6 bases). The germline V and J ends were trimmed by 3 bases and 0 bases, with 12 bases remaining between them. Per germline, CDR1 GTSNPN and CDR2 SVGIG (reference sequence). There are 15 residues in the CDR3. The CDR3 region has the DNA TGTGCCTGGAGCTTTAAAGGGGGCTCTGGAAACACCATATATTTT. This translates into CAWSFKGGSGNTIYF.

The chain has TRBV28 and TRBJ1-5, with TRBD1 as a possible D gene (6 bases). Germline V lookup: CDR1 MDHEN, CDR2 SYDVKM. The CDR3 covers 16 residues. Trimming pared 8 bases from V and 1 base from J, leaving 18 bases between. DNA of the CDR3: TGTGCCAGCGGCTCCACTGGACAGTTAAGCAATCAGCCCCAGCATTTT. Translated: CASGSTGQLSNQPQHF. The whole variable domain, filled in from reference TRBV28 and TRBJ1-5, reads DVKVTQSSRYLVKRTGEKVFLECVQDMDHENMFWYRQDPGLGLRLIYFSYDVKMKEKGDIPEGYSVSREKKERFSLILESASTNQTSMYLCASGSTGQLSNQPQHFGDGTRLSIL.

V is TRBV9 and J is TRBJ1-1; D may be TRBD1 (5 bases). This CDR3 comprises 14 residues. From germline, CDR1 is SGDLS and CDR2 YYNGEE. V was shortened by 2 bases and J by 2 bases, with 10 bases between the two germline ends. CDR3 protein: CASSVGALNTEAFF. CDR3 bases: TGTGCCAGCAGCGTTGGGGCCCTAAACACTGAAGCTTTCTTT.

The CDR3: CASSVSLSGGTYEQYF. The DNA of the CDR3 is TGTGCCAGCAGCGTATCTCTGAGCGGGGGGACCTACGAGCAGTACTTC. This chain links TRBV11-2 with TRBJ2-7, with TRBD2 matching 9 bases. The CDR3 length is 16 residues. The V gene end was trimmed by 5 bases and the J gene end by 2 bases; junction bases not matched to a gene: 10. CDR1 is SGHAT and CDR2 is FQNNGV in the germline V gene.

This clone was recorded only once. V gene TRBV30 combines with J gene TRBJ1-6, with D perhaps matching TRBD1 (5 bases). Germline CDR1 and CDR2: GTSNPN and SVGIG (reference sequence). The CDR3 is 13 amino acids. V lost 3 bases and J 10 bases, leaving 13 bases between the germline ends. CDR3 nucleotides: TGTGCCTGGAGCCTACAGGACGACTCACCCCTCCACTTT. Amino acid sequence: CAWSLQDDSPLHF.

The V call is TRBV5-8, the J call TRBJ1-1; unclear D gene. Germline V lookup: CDR1 SGHTS, CDR2 YDEGEE. This CDR3 has 12 amino acids. Trimming pared 4 bases from V and 4 bases from J, leaving 8 bases between. The CDR3 region has the DNA TGTGCCAGCAGCCCGCGCCGCACTGAAGCTTTCTTT. Translated, it gives CASSPRRTEAFF. Filled out from reference TRBV5-8 and TRBJ1-1, the complete variable domain reads EAGVTQSPTHLIKTRGQQATLRCSPISGHTSVYWYQQALGLGLQFLLWYDEGEERNRGNFPPRFSGRQFPNYSSELNVNALELEDSALYLCASSPRRTEAFFGQGTRLTVV.